Listed below are T cell receptor beta chains from one sample, sequenced in a study of T cells in Graves' hyperthyroidism and ophthalmopathy. MiXCR, run by TCRdb on the multiplex PCR reads, gives a single entry per CDR3 protein. The data contain around 580,000 distinct CDR3 sequences, around 46% of them singletons. Sequencing used peripheral blood or thyroid tissue (not recorded which). These receptors came from a woman between 18 and 29 years old with Graves' hyperthyroidism. CDR3s include the opening cysteine and the closing phenylalanine or tryptophan. A D gene is named only where the DNA matches it firmly. The size of a clone is reported for some rows only, either as once, few or many, or as a class for expanded clones.

abundance	d_gene	v_gene	j_gene	CDR3nt	CDR3aa
few	TRBD1	TRBV24-1	TRBJ2-1	TGTGCCACCAGCCACGGACAGGGTACCTACAATGAGCAGTTCTTC	CATSHGQGTYNEQFF
many	-	TRBV7-3	TRBJ2-6	TGCGCCAGCAGCCCCGACCACGAGGCCAACGTCCTGACTTTC	CASSPDHEANVLTF
-	TRBD1	TRBV15	TRBJ1-1	TGTGCCACCGGCAGTCCACCGGGACAGGCGGGCAGTGAAGCTTTCTTT	CATGSPPGQAGSEAFF
many	TRBD1	TRBV20-1	TRBJ1-5	TGCAGTGCTAGAGATCTTTTTCGGGACAGTCAGCCCCAGCATTTT	CSARDLFRDSQPQHF
-	-	TRBV30	TRBJ2-2	TGTGCCTGGGCCAGGGGAAACACCGGGGAGCTGTTTTTT	CAWARGNTGELFF
-	TRBD1	TRBV2	TRBJ2-3	TGTGCCAGCAGTGATAGTGGCAGGGGGTGGCATACGCAGTATTTT	CASSDSGRGWHTQYF
many	-	TRBV12-3/TRBV12-4	TRBJ1-4	TGTGCCAGCAGTTTAATGGGTACTAATGAAAAACTGTTTTTT	CASSLMGTNEKLFF
many	TRBD1	TRBV7-6	TRBJ1-1	TGTGCCAGCAGCCTCCGGACAGGGGGCTTCATGAACACTGAAGCTTTCTTT	CASSLRTGGFMNTEAFF
many	-	TRBV25-1	TRBJ2-5	TGTGCCAGCAGTGAATCGGGCAGGGAGGTTGAGACCCAGTACTTC	CASSESGREVETQYF
few	-	TRBV7-8	TRBJ1-1	TGTGCCAGCAGCTTAGCGGGGGGGCTGGGAACTGAAGCTTTCTTT	CASSLAGGLGTEAFF
-	-	TRBV29-1	TRBJ2-2	TGCAGCGTTGAAGGGGACGCCGGGGAGCTGTTTTTT	CSVEGDAGELFF
-	TRBD1	TRBV7-9	TRBJ1-3	TGTGCCAGCAGCGACAGGGGGTTCTCTGGAAACACCATATATTTT	CASSDRGFSGNTIYF
once	-	TRBV7-9	TRBJ1-1	TGTGCCAGCAGCTTAGGTAGGGATGGGGCTGAAGCTTTCTTT	CASSLGRDGAEAFF
-	TRBD1	TRBV29-1	TRBJ1-1	TGCAGCGTTAGACAGGGACAAATCGCCACTGAAGCTTTCTTT	CSVRQGQIATEAFF
-	-	TRBV10-3	TRBJ1-2	TGTGCCATCAGTTCACACAATAACTACACCTTC	CAISSHNNYTF
many	-	TRBV7-7	TRBJ2-5	TGTGCCAGCAGCTTAGGGCAGGGTCAAGAGACCCAGTACTTC	CASSLGQGQETQYF
-	-	TRBV7-3	TRBJ2-3	TGTGCCAGCAGCTTCCCCGGCACAGATACGCAGTATTTT	CASSFPGTDTQYF
few	-	TRBV6-1	TRBJ2-7	TGTGCCAGCACCGAGCGGTGGGCTTCGGGCAGGGGCTTAGGTTGGTTCTACGAGCAGTACTTC	CASTERWASGRGLGWFYEQYF
-	TRBD1	TRBV12-3/TRBV12-4	TRBJ1-1	TGTGCCAGCAGTTCCCTGCGGACAGGATCTGAAGCTTTCTTT	CASSSLRTGSEAFF
many	TRBD1	TRBV7-9	TRBJ1-5	TGTGCCAGCAGCCCCTCCGGGACAGGGGATCAGCCCCAGCATTTT	CASSPSGTGDQPQHF
-	-	TRBV10-2	TRBJ1-5	TGCGCCAGCAGTGAGTCTTATGATACAGGAGATAATCAGCCCCAGCATTTT	CASSESYDTGDNQPQHF
-	-	TRBV19	TRBJ2-1	TGTGCCAGTAGTATAGGGACCTACAATGAGCAGTTCTTC	CASSIGTYNEQFF
-	TRBD1	TRBV10-3	TRBJ1-2	TGTGCCATCAGTATCGGGACAGTCTATGGCTACACCTTC	CAISIGTVYGYTF
once	TRBD1	TRBV15	TRBJ1-2	TGTGCCACCAGCAGCGGACAGGGGGCTGGCTACACCTTC	CATSSGQGAGYTF
-	-	TRBV20-1	TRBJ2-1	TGCAGTGCTAAGTACCGCAATGAGCAGTTCTTC	CSAKYRNEQFF
many	-	TRBV7-3	TRBJ1-2	TGTGCCAGCGGGACGGGAAGCTATGGCTACACCTTC	CASGTGSYGYTF
-	-	TRBV7-3	TRBJ2-3	TGTGCCAGCAGCTTTATCGGCCCTATTAGCAATAGCAGGGCAGATACGCAGTATTTT	CASSFIGPISNSRADTQYF
-	TRBD2	TRBV7-6	TRBJ2-1	TGTGCCAGCAGCTTACCGGGAACGGGAGCGGGGTTAGATGAGCAGTTCTTC	CASSLPGTGAGLDEQFF
-	-	TRBV29-1	TRBJ2-7	TGCAGCGTTGAACAGAATGAGCAGTACTTC	CSVEQNEQYF
-	-	TRBV7-3	TRBJ1-6	TGTGCCAGCAGGCCCTCTGGGGGCGCTGGTTCACCCCTCCACTTT	CASRPSGGAGSPLHF
many	-	TRBV29-1	TRBJ1-3	TGCAGCGTTGGGGCCGGCCCCGGTGGAAACACCATATATTTT	CSVGAGPGGNTIYF
-	TRBD1	TRBV20-1	TRBJ2-7	TGCAGTGCTAGACCGGGACAGGGAGGAAGTGAGCAGTACTTC	CSARPGQGGSEQYF
-	TRBD1	TRBV24-1	TRBJ2-7	TGTGCCACCAGTGATTCCGGGACAGGGTCGGACGAGCAGTACTTC	CATSDSGTGSDEQYF
-	-	TRBV27	TRBJ2-7	TGTGCCAGCAGGTCGAAAGGGTATACCTACGAGCAGTACTTC	CASRSKGYTYEQYF
-	-	TRBV7-9	TRBJ2-7	TGTGCCAGCAGCCGAGGGTTGGACGAGCAGTACTTC	CASSRGLDEQYF
-	-	TRBV29-1	TRBJ2-7	TGCAGCGTCCAGGGAGGTGACGAGCAGTACTTC	CSVQGGDEQYF
many	-	TRBV7-9	TRBJ2-7	TGTGCCAGCAGCGCCGCCGGGACAAAGTACGAGCAGTACTTC	CASSAAGTKYEQYF
-	-	TRBV2	TRBJ2-4	TGTGCCAGCAATGAAGCGACCGTTCAGTACTTC	CASNEATVQYF
-	-	TRBV6-2/TRBV6-3	TRBJ2-7	TGTGCCAGCAGTAGGGACTTTGGGCAGTACTTC	CASSRDFGQYF
many	-	TRBV7-8	TRBJ2-7	TGTGCCAGCAGCGCCCGACGGAGGTCCTACGAGCAGTACTTC	CASSARRRSYEQYF
-	TRBD1	TRBV15	TRBJ1-4	TGTGCCACCAGCAGAGATCTGGGACAGAGGAGCGAAAAACTGTTTTTT	CATSRDLGQRSEKLFF
once	TRBD2	TRBV10-3	TRBJ2-2	TGTGCCATCAGACAAGGACTAGCGGGAGACGACGGGGAGCTGTTTTTT	CAIRQGLAGDDGELFF
many	-	TRBV20-1	TRBJ2-2	TGCAGTGCTAGAGATTTGGACTATAACACCGGGGAGCTGTTTTTT	CSARDLDYNTGELFF
many	TRBD1	TRBV11-2	TRBJ1-3	TGTGCCAGCAGCTTACGACCGGGACAGGGATCAGGAAACACCATATATTTT	CASSLRPGQGSGNTIYF
once	-	TRBV12-5	TRBJ1-5	TGTGCTAGTGGTTTGCTAGCGGGAGTGGCCGGGGAGGGCAATCAGCCCCAGCATTTT	CASGLLAGVAGEGNQPQHF
-	TRBD1	TRBV4-1	TRBJ1-1	TGCGCCAGCAGCCAAGCAGGGGGTGCGAATGAAGCTTTCTTT	CASSQAGGANEAFF
many	TRBD1	TRBV5-5	TRBJ2-7	TGTGCCAGCAGCCAGTGGGACAGGATACCCGAGCAGTACTTC	CASSQWDRIPEQYF
many	-	TRBV7-8	TRBJ2-7	TGTGCCAGCAGGCCCGGTGGGGTGCACTACGAGCAGTACTTC	CASRPGGVHYEQYF
-	TRBD2	TRBV5-1	TRBJ2-7	TGCGCCAGCAGCTTGGGGACTAGCGGGAGGACCCCCTACGAGCAGTACTTC	CASSLGTSGRTPYEQYF
-	-	TRBV2	TRBJ1-2	TGTGCCAGTGCTGGCAAGGACTATACCGGCTATGGCTACACCTTC	CASAGKDYTGYGYTF
many	TRBD1	TRBV2	TRBJ1-6	TGTGCCAGCATAGTGGGACAGAGCCTTACGGGGAATTCACCCCTCCACTTT	CASIVGQSLTGNSPLHF